These T cell receptor beta chains were read from a single sample in a study of T-cell memory formation after mild COVID-19. MiXCR, applied by TCRdb to the 5' RACE reads, yields one record per CDR3 protein. The profile covers tens of thousands of distinct CDR3 sequences, with around a quarter appearing a single time and roughly two fifths taken by the ten largest. Sequenced input: PBMCs or a T cell subset sorted from them (not recorded which). The receptors derive from a man aged 18 to 30 who had mild COVID-19 (a few samples of this study predate the infection). Cell type and time point are not known. CDR3s include the opening cysteine and the closing phenylalanine or tryptophan. The D gene is left open where the match is weak. A clone size is listed for some rows: how often the clone was seen (once, few, many), or a class if it is expanded.

j_gene: TRBJ1-6
v_gene: TRBV30
abundance: -
d_gene: -
CDR3aa: CAWSDGGLGNSPLHF
CDR3nt: TGTGCCTGGAGTGATGGGGGATTGGGTAATTCACCCCTCCACTTT

j_gene: TRBJ1-2
v_gene: TRBV4-1
abundance: many
d_gene: -
CDR3aa: CASSQDHAGSNYGYTF
CDR3nt: TGCGCCAGCAGCCAAGATCACGCAGGCTCCAACTATGGCTACACCTTC

j_gene: TRBJ2-5
v_gene: TRBV4-1
abundance: -
d_gene: TRBD1
CDR3aa: CASSQGDRGPETQYF
CDR3nt: TGCGCCAGCAGCCAAGGTGACAGGGGCCCGGAGACCCAGTACTTC

j_gene: TRBJ2-7
v_gene: TRBV21-1
abundance: -
d_gene: -
CDR3aa: CASSEGGTTYEQYF
CDR3nt: TGTGCCAGCTCAGAGGGGGGGACGACCTACGAGCAGTACTTC

j_gene: TRBJ2-1
v_gene: TRBV7-8
abundance: -
d_gene: -
CDR3aa: CASSLAGGATGNEQFF
CDR3nt: TGTGCCAGCAGCTTAGCGGGGGGGGCGACGGGCAATGAGCAGTTCTTC

j_gene: TRBJ2-1
v_gene: TRBV4-3
abundance: -
d_gene: -
CDR3aa: CASSQDGAAYNEQFF
CDR3nt: TGCGCCAGCAGCCAGGACGGGGCGGCATACAATGAGCAGTTCTTC

j_gene: TRBJ2-2
v_gene: TRBV27
abundance: -
d_gene: -
CDR3aa: CASSLSSGELFF
CDR3nt: TGTGCCAGCAGTTTATCGTCCGGGGAGCTGTTTTTT

j_gene: TRBJ1-2
v_gene: TRBV6-1
abundance: -
d_gene: -
CDR3aa: CASRERPGAYGYTF
CDR3nt: TGTGCCAGCAGGGAACGGCCGGGGGCCTATGGCTACACCTTC

j_gene: TRBJ1-2
v_gene: TRBV5-1
abundance: few
d_gene: -
CDR3aa: CASSPGGARVDGYTF
CDR3nt: TGCGCCAGCAGCCCCGGAGGGGCCCGAGTCGATGGCTACACCTTC

j_gene: TRBJ2-3
v_gene: TRBV6-2/TRBV6-3
abundance: -
d_gene: TRBD2
CDR3aa: CASRPVPTSGNTDTQYF
CDR3nt: TGTGCCAGCAGACCCGTCCCTACCAGCGGGAACACAGATACGCAGTATTTT

j_gene: TRBJ2-5
v_gene: TRBV4-1
abundance: -
d_gene: -
CDR3aa: CASSHPPLGQDQETQYF
CDR3nt: TGCGCCAGCAGCCACCCACCGCTAGGGCAGGACCAAGAGACCCAGTACTTC

j_gene: TRBJ1-2
v_gene: TRBV4-3
abundance: few
d_gene: TRBD1
CDR3aa: CASSQTTGENYGYTF
CDR3nt: TGCGCCAGCAGCCAGACGACAGGGGAGAACTATGGCTACACCTTC

j_gene: TRBJ2-1
v_gene: TRBV20-1
abundance: many
d_gene: TRBD2
CDR3aa: CSARDVRLAGDEQFF
CDR3nt: TGCAGTGCTAGAGATGTTAGACTAGCGGGGGATGAGCAGTTCTTC

j_gene: TRBJ2-1
v_gene: TRBV29-1
abundance: -
d_gene: -
CDR3aa: CSVDGDTRLDEQFF
CDR3nt: TGCAGCGTTGATGGGGATACTCGCTTGGATGAGCAGTTCTTC

j_gene: TRBJ2-7
v_gene: TRBV20-1
abundance: -
d_gene: -
CDR3aa: CSARGPRGAYEQYF
CDR3nt: TGCAGTGCTAGAGGTCCGAGGGGAGCCTACGAGCAGTACTTC

j_gene: TRBJ2-3
v_gene: TRBV5-1
abundance: -
d_gene: -
CDR3aa: CASSLYRNTDTQYF
CDR3nt: TGCGCCAGCAGCTTATACAGGAACACAGATACGCAGTATTTT

j_gene: TRBJ2-1
v_gene: TRBV7-3
abundance: few
d_gene: TRBD1
CDR3aa: CASSPLGGSYNEQFF
CDR3nt: TGTGCCAGCAGTCCCCTAGGGGGCTCATACAATGAGCAGTTCTTC

j_gene: TRBJ2-4
v_gene: TRBV20-1
abundance: many
d_gene: -
CDR3aa: CSADRESPNIQYF
CDR3nt: TGCAGTGCAGACCGGGAGTCTCCAAACATTCAGTACTTC

j_gene: TRBJ2-5
v_gene: TRBV4-3
abundance: -
d_gene: -
CDR3aa: CASSQDRALGLGETQYF
CDR3nt: TGCGCCAGCAGCCAAGATCGGGCCTTGGGGCTCGGGGAGACCCAGTACTTC

j_gene: TRBJ2-5
v_gene: TRBV3-1
abundance: few
d_gene: -
CDR3aa: CANSQDHRVQETQYF
CDR3nt: TGTGCCAACAGCCAAGACCACAGGGTGCAAGAGACCCAGTACTTC

j_gene: TRBJ2-1
v_gene: TRBV9
abundance: many
d_gene: TRBD1
CDR3aa: CASSATGGPYNEQFF
CDR3nt: TGTGCCAGCAGCGCAACAGGGGGCCCCTACAATGAGCAGTTCTTC

j_gene: TRBJ2-4
v_gene: TRBV25-1
abundance: few
d_gene: -
CDR3aa: CASSDTEGRIQYF
CDR3nt: TGTGCCAGTTCCGACACCGAGGGAAGGATTCAGTACTTC

j_gene: TRBJ2-3
v_gene: TRBV29-1
abundance: -
d_gene: -
CDR3aa: CSVAGTAVPPDTQYF
CDR3nt: TGCAGCGTTGCCGGGACTGCCGTCCCTCCAGATACGCAGTATTTT

j_gene: TRBJ1-5
v_gene: TRBV6-2/TRBV6-3
abundance: -
d_gene: -
CDR3aa: CASSSFRGNQPQHF
CDR3nt: TGTGCCAGCAGTTCTTTCAGGGGCAATCAGCCCCAGCATTTT

j_gene: TRBJ2-3
v_gene: TRBV4-3
abundance: -
d_gene: -
CDR3aa: CASSQEKGMDTQYF
CDR3nt: TGCGCCAGCAGCCAAGAGAAGGGGATGGATACGCAGTATTTT